Below, 7 T cell receptor beta chains from the same sample are listed, as sequenced in a study of radiation and T cells in renal cell carcinoma (dated by TCRdb to the early 2020s). The meaning of the sample's time point label: blood 4 weeks post-SBRT, at nephrectomy. This specimen's treatment or condition label, interpreted: 15 Gy SBRT to primary tumor, nephrectomy 4 weeks later. The library was obtained by the immunoSEQ multiplex PCR assay. This immuneACCESS table, as held by TCRdb, lists in-frame sequences with V and J called but not all clones. Of the missing ones, under half trace to an unresolved V gene in checked studies; the others have no known cause. A total of roughly 170,000 clones appear in this sample, roughly nine tenths of them only once. Roughly 12% of the sample comes from the top ten. Sequenced here: blood, sampled from a patient whose treatment included radiotherapy and nephrectomy. The receptor set was obtained from a woman aged 45-59 years with renal cell carcinoma.

The chain couples TRBV11-2 to TRBJ2-7; D call uncertain. V was shortened by 2 bases and J by 0 bases, with 8 bases between the two germline ends. From germline, CDR1 is SGHAT and CDR2 FQNNGV. This CDR3 is 14 amino acids long. CDR3 bases: TGTGCCAGCAGCTTATTAACTTTCTCCTACGAGCAGTACTTC. It yields the protein CASSLLTFSYEQYF.

The V and J genes are TRBV7-2 and TRBJ2-1; 10 bases match TRBD2. This CDR3 is built from 16 residues. V lost 1 base, J lost 9 bases, and 9 bases stayed unmatched. The V gene's germline CDR1 is SGHTA and CDR2 FQGNSA. This CDR3 reads CASSLGPSGGAGEQFF. The CDR3 DNA follows: TGTGCCAGCAGCTTAGGTCCTAGCGGGGGAGCAGGTGAGCAGTTCTTC.

The J gene is TRBJ1-4, the V gene TRBV19; 7 nucleotides agree with TRBD1. The V gene's germline CDR1 is LNHDA and CDR2 SQIVND (reference sequence). Trimming at V came to 5 bases and at J to 5 bases, leaving 8 bases not matched to a gene. The length of the CDR3 is 15 residues. The CDR3 region is CASSASGTENEKLFF. DNA of the CDR3: TGTGCCAGTAGTGCATCCGGGACAGAAAATGAAAAACTGTTTTTT. The variable domain in full, with the rest retrieved from reference TRBV19 and TRBJ1-4, is DGGITQSPKYLFRKEGQNVTLSCEQNLNHDAMYWYRQDPGQGLRLIYYSQIVNDFQKGDIAEGYSVSREKKESFPLTVTSAQKNPTAFYLCASSASGTENEKLFFGSGTQLSVL.

The genes are TRBV27 and TRBJ1-2; the D gene is possibly TRBD1 (6 bases). CDR3 length: 15 amino acids. The germline V gene encodes CDR1 MNHEY and CDR2 SMNVEV (reference sequence). Trimming cost V 5 bases and J 5 bases, with 18 bases left between them. CDR3 sequence (DNA): TGTGCCAGCAGTCAGACTCGGACAGCCTTATATGGCTACACCTTC. Translating gives CASSQTRTALYGYTF.

The CDR3 sequence: CASSPGTGGFEQYF. CDR3 nucleotide sequence: TGTGCCAGCAGTCCCGGGACAGGGGGCTTCGAGCAGTACTTC. The chain is built from TRBV6-6 and TRBJ2-7; 12 bases align to TRBD1. Germline-derived CDR1 and CDR2 are MNHNY and SVGAGI (reference sequence). The V gene end was trimmed by 5 bases and the J gene end by 6 bases; junction bases not matched to a gene: 5. The CDR3 sequence is 14 residues long.

The rearrangement joins TRBV30 to TRBJ2-6; possible D gene TRBD2, 5 bases. The CDR3 loop spans 15 amino acids. Trimming left V 4 bases short and J 0 bases short, with 10 bases between. The germline V gene has CDR1 GTSNPN and CDR2 SVGIG (reference sequence). CDR3 sequence: CAWNGGSSGANVLTF. In DNA, the CDR3 is TGTGCCTGGAACGGAGGAAGCTCTGGGGCCAACGTCCTGACTTTC.

The sample holds one count of this clone. J is TRBJ1-2 and V is TRBV5-1; D gene ambiguous. V was clipped by 0 bases and J by 5 bases, with 8 bases between them. Germline V gene data show CDR1 as SGHRS and CDR2 as YFSETQ. CDR3 size: 13 residues. CDR3 residues: CASSLESGYGYTF. Here the CDR3 DNA reads TGCGCCAGCAGCTTGGAATCGGGTTATGGCTACACCTTC. The full variable domain, in which reference TRBV5-1 and TRBJ1-2 provide the parts outside the CDR3, is KAGVTQTPRYLIKTRGQQVTLSCSPISGHRSVSWYQQTPGQGLQFLFEYFSETQRNKGNFPGRFSGRQFSNSRSEMNVSTLELGDSALYLCASSLESGYGYTFGSGTRLTVV.